Listed here are 25 T cell receptor beta chains from one sample, sequenced in a study of T cells after yellow fever vaccination. A single record per CDR3 protein comes from TCRdb applying MiXCR to the 5' RACE reads. The sample consists of under 600,000 distinct CDR3 sequences, about 13% of them appearing once. Sequences were derived from PBMCs, sampled on the day of the yellow fever booster vaccination. These receptors were obtained from a man aged 25 to 45 who received the YFV17D yellow fever vaccine.

The V and J genes are TRBV7-2 and TRBJ2-3; 10 positions agree with TRBD2. The CDR3 is 17 amino acids. The germline V gene encodes CDR1 SGHTA and CDR2 FQGNSA. V gave up 0 bases and J gave up 8 bases; unmatched junction bases: 11. The CDR3 loop reads CASSLASASGSVGTQYF. The CDR3 DNA is TGTGCCAGCAGCTTAGCGTCGGCTAGCGGGAGTGTAGGTACGCAGTATTTT.

J is TRBJ2-1 and V is TRBV5-1, with TRBD2 matching over 8 bases. CDR3 size: 14 residues. Trimming took 2 bases from V and 13 from J; bases not matched to a gene: 11. Germline V gives CDR1 SGHRS, CDR2 YFSETQ. The CDR3 DNA follows: TGCGCCAGCAGCTTATTGACTAGCGAGTCCCCCCAGTTCTTC. Encoded protein: CASSLLTSESPQFF.

The V call is TRBV20-1, the J call TRBJ1-5; D call uncertain. Per the germline V gene, CDR1 is DFQATT and CDR2 is SNEGSKA (reference sequence). The CDR3 totals 14 residues. Deletions cut 6 bases from V and 0 bases from J, with 12 bases between. CDR3 protein: CSASLGPSNQPQHF. As DNA, the CDR3 is TGCAGTGCAAGCCTTGGGCCTAGCAATCAGCCCCAGCATTTT.

This clonotype was observed many times. The gene calls are TRBV20-1 and TRBJ1-1, with TRBD1 matching 9 bases. J lost 4 bases, V lost 6 bases, and 3 bases had no gene match. This CDR3 has 12 residues. The V gene's germline CDR1 is DFQATT and CDR2 SNEGSKA (reference sequence). CDR3 sequence reads: CSALQGATEAFF. As DNA, the CDR3 is TGCAGTGCCTTACAGGGGGCCACTGAAGCTTTCTTT.

This clonotype showed up many times. Here the CDR3 DNA reads TGCAGTGCAACCACCGGGACTAGCTCCTACAATGAGCAGTTCTTC. Residues: CSATTGTSSYNEQFF. The V gene is TRBV20-1, the J gene TRBJ2-1; TRBD2 agrees at 8 bases. The junction had 7 bases not matched to a gene; V was cut back by 6 bases and J by 0 bases. The CDR3 runs 15 residues. Germline lookup yields CDR1 DFQATT and CDR2 SNEGSKA (reference sequence).

This chain's CDR3 is CASSIRGHTYNEQFF. CDR3 coding DNA: TGTGCCAGTAGTATCAGGGGGCATACCTACAATGAGCAGTTCTTC. The chain links TRBV19 to TRBJ2-1; 8 nucleotides agree with TRBD1. CDR3 length equals 15 residues. V shed 3 bases, J shed 2 bases, and the junction held 3 bases outside the gene matches. Germline values: CDR1 LNHDA, CDR2 SQIVND (reference sequence).

Many counts were recorded for this clonotype. The chain carries TRBV29-1 and TRBJ2-4, with D uncertain. The germline V and J ends were trimmed by 2 bases and 6 bases, with 5 bases remaining between them. CDR3 length equals 11 residues. The V gene's germline CDR1 is SQVTM and CDR2 ANQGSEA. CDR3 nucleotide sequence: TGCAGCGTTGAATCTTCAAACATTCAGTACTTC. Its translation: CSVESSNIQYF.

The chain joins TRBV20-1 to TRBJ1-2; D ambiguous. Between the trimmed V and J ends, which lost 7 bases and 7 bases, there was a span of 22 bases. The CDR3 has 14 amino acids. CDR1 DFQATT and CDR2 SNEGSKA come from the germline V gene (reference sequence). CDR3 DNA: TGCAGTGTTACATTAAGAGACGGCGGAGCTGGCTACACCTTC. This sequence encodes CSVTLRDGGAGYTF.

This clonotype was counted many times. The chain recombines TRBV20-1 with TRBJ1-1; D is uncertain. Between the trimmed V and J ends, which lost 5 bases and 1 base, there was a span of 14 bases. The CDR3 contains 14 residues. CDR1 is DFQATT, CDR2 SNEGSKA, per germline (reference sequence). The CDR3 DNA is TGCAGTGCTGCGGCAGGCTCGACGAACACTGAAGCTTTCTTT. The encoded protein is CSAAAGSTNTEAFF.

J is TRBJ2-4 and V is TRBV6-2 or TRBV6-3; a possible D gene is TRBD1 (6 bases). With 4 bases removed from V and 3 bases from J, the gap between germline ends came to 7 bases. CDR1 and CDR2 (germline): MNHEY, SVGEGT. This CDR3 contains 13 residues. CDR3 in DNA: TGTGCCAGCAGTTGGGACAACAAAAACATTCAGTACTTC. Amino acid sequence: CASSWDNKNIQYF.

J is TRBJ2-7 and V is TRBV12-3 or TRBV12-4; possibly TRBD1 for D (6 bases). The CDR3 has 17 amino acids. V lost 3 bases to trimming and J lost 2 bases, with 20 bases between them. CDR3 nucleotide sequence: TGTGCCAGCAGTTTTTCTAAGGGGGTAGGTAAACCCTACGAGCAGTACTTC. It translates to CASSFSKGVGKPYEQYF.

The V call is TRBV4-3, the J call TRBJ2-5; no definite D call. The CDR3 consists of 13 residues. V was clipped by 4 bases and J by 9 bases, with 15 bases between them. Germline V gene data show CDR1 as LGHNA and CDR2 as YSLEER. DNA for the CDR3: TGCGCCAGCAGCCCTCAGGTGATCACGCCCCAGTACTTC. Amino acid sequence: CASSPQVITPQYF.

This clonotype was counted many times. The chain couples TRBV20-1 to TRBJ2-3, with a possible D match to TRBD2 (6 bases). V dropped 1 base and J dropped 2 bases, with 19 bases sitting between them. This CDR3 is built from 17 residues. Germline V gene data show CDR1 as DFQATT and CDR2 as SNEGSKA (reference sequence). The CDR3 loop reads CSARGGWGDLSTDTQYF. CDR3 nucleotide sequence: TGCAGTGCTAGAGGCGGGTGGGGGGACCTCTCCACAGATACGCAGTATTTT.

The J gene is TRBJ2-2, the V gene TRBV20-1, with a possible D match to TRBD1 (6 bases). Germline V lookup: CDR1 DFQATT, CDR2 SNEGSKA (reference sequence). Trimming shortened V by 3 bases and J by 3 bases, and 11 bases separated the two germline ends. CDR3 length: 14 amino acids. CDR3 sequence (DNA): TGCAGTGCTAGTCAGACAGGAGACACCGGGGAGCTGTTTTTT. Protein product: CSASQTGDTGELFF.

The rearrangement uses TRBV11-2 and TRBJ1-1; 9 bases agree with TRBD1. V was clipped by 5 bases and J by 0 bases; unmatched bases: 13. There are 18 residues in the CDR3. CDR1 and CDR2 (germline): SGHAT, FQNNGV. Here the CDR3 reads CASSPYPGTGYLNTEAFF. CDR3 nucleotides: TGTGCCAGCAGCCCCTACCCCGGGACAGGGTACCTGAACACTGAAGCTTTCTTT.

The sample holds a few counts of this clonotype. The V and J genes are TRBV5-1 and TRBJ2-1; 7 nucleotides match TRBD2. J lost 3 bases, V lost 0 bases, and 3 bases had no gene match. Germline loops: CDR1 SGHRS, CDR2 YFSETQ. The CDR3 extends over 15 amino acids. The CDR3 spells CASSLGLADYNEQFF. The CDR3 DNA reads TGCGCCAGCAGCTTGGGACTAGCTGACTACAATGAGCAGTTCTTC.

This clonotype showed up many times. V usage is TRBV7-3 and J usage is TRBJ2-3; 10 nucleotides agree with TRBD2. The CDR3 totals 16 residues. V was clipped by 5 bases and J by 9 bases; unmatched bases: 14. Germline assignment: CDR1 SGHTA and CDR2 FQGTGA. In DNA form, the CDR3 reads TGTGCCAGCAGCCCCACGATAGCGGGAGGAAGGGACACGCAGTATTTT. Translation: CASSPTIAGGRDTQYF.

This clonotype was seen a few times. The chain joins TRBV27 to TRBJ1-2; D not resolved. The V gene lost 5 bases and the J gene lost 4 bases, with 14 bases spanning the gap. In germline, CDR1 is MNHEY, CDR2 SMNVEV (reference sequence). This CDR3 comprises 14 residues. The chain's CDR3 is CASSELGGGYGYTF. The CDR3 DNA sequence: TGTGCCAGCAGTGAGCTTGGCGGAGGCTATGGCTACACCTTC.

J is TRBJ2-2 and V is TRBV4-2; tentatively, D is TRBD2 (5 bases). The CDR3 is 18 residues long. V was pared by 4 bases and J by 4 bases, with 22 bases between. Germline V gives CDR1 LGHNA, CDR2 YNFKEQ. The DNA for the CDR3 is TGTGCCAGCAGCCCTGGGCTCCCTAGCTGGATTCTCACCGGGGAGCTGTTTTTT. This sequence encodes CASSPGLPSWILTGELFF.

This clonotype turned up a few times. V gene TRBV7-2 combines with J gene TRBJ2-3; D remains unclear. Germline CDR1 is SGHTA and CDR2 is FQGNSA. V was cut by 3 bases and J by 1 base, with 11 bases left in between. The CDR3 totals 15 residues. CDR3 nucleotide sequence: TGTGCCAGCAGCTTTCACCGGATTGGCACAGATACGCAGTATTTT. Translation: CASSFHRIGTDTQYF.

Here the CDR3 DNA reads TGTGCCAGCAGCCTCCGTGGGACCACCGTTGGGGAGACCCAGTACTTC. Translation: CASSLRGTTVGETQYF. This rearrangement joins TRBV4-2 to TRBJ2-5, with D perhaps matching TRBD1 or TRBD2 (5 bases each). CDR1 LGHNA and CDR2 YNFKEQ come from the germline V gene. V was shortened by 4 bases and J by 5 bases, with 20 bases between the two germline ends. The CDR3 is 16 residues long.

CDR3 sequence: CASSLSLTRNEQFF. The CDR3 region has the DNA TGTGCCAGCAGTTTATCCCTGACCCGTAATGAGCAGTTCTTC. The J gene is TRBJ2-1, the V gene TRBV12-3 or TRBV12-4; D gene ambiguous. V was trimmed by 2 bases and J by 7 bases, leaving 12 bases between them. This CDR3 has 14 residues.

This clonotype has more than one count but fewer than ten. The gene calls are TRBV29-1 and TRBJ2-7, with D hard to call. Per germline, CDR1 SQVTM and CDR2 ANQGSEA. The ends were cut back, 6 bases at V and 4 bases at J, with 16 bases in the middle. The CDR3 covers 13 residues. The CDR3 nucleotides are TGCAGCGTCCTCAACCCTATTTCGTACGAGCAGTACTTC. Protein sequence: CSVLNPISYEQYF.

This clonotype came up a few times. The gene calls are TRBV7-8 and TRBJ1-6; tentatively, D is TRBD1 (5 bases). With 8 bases removed from V and 8 bases from J, the gap between germline ends came to 16 bases. From germline, CDR1 is SGHVS and CDR2 FQNEAQ. The CDR3 sequence is 14 residues long. The CDR3 nucleotides read TGTGCCAGCGGAAGGGGCGAGAGGGATTCACCCCTCCACTTT. Translated: CASGRGERDSPLHF.

The chain is built from TRBV24-1 and TRBJ2-1, with D unresolved. This CDR3 spans 16 amino acids. Trimming shortened V by 9 bases and J by 0 bases, and 17 bases separated the two germline ends. CDR1 is KGHDR, CDR2 SFDVKD, per germline. Here the CDR3 DNA reads TGTGCCACCCAGGATCGTTTGGGAAGCTCCTACAATGAGCAGTTCTTC. As protein: CATQDRLGSSYNEQFF.